One and the same sample provided the 14 T cell receptor beta chains below, sequenced in a study of OX40 agonist ivuxolimab in advanced cancers. Using immunoSEQ multiplex PCR, the repertoire was profiled, and TCRdb retains in-frame clones only, with some absent. The sample holds roughly 73,000 clones, 84% seen once. This sample comprised CD4+ or CD8+ T cells sorted from blood, obtained in a trial of the OX40 agonist ivuxolimab. Every receptor here comes from an adult with an advanced solid tumor such as melanoma, head and neck, liver or kidney cancer.

J is TRBJ2-7 and V is TRBV7-2; 9 bases are shared with TRBD2. The length of the CDR3 is 15 residues. V dropped 1 base and J dropped 2; count of bases not matched to a gene: 3. Germline assignment: CDR1 SGHTA and CDR2 FQGNSA. CDR3 nucleotides: TGTGCCAGCAGCTTAGATGGACTAGCGCCCTACGAGCAGTACTTC. This gives the protein CASSLDGLAPYEQYF.

As DNA, the CDR3 is TGTGCCAGCAGCCAAGGGGAGGAGCAGCCCCAGCATTTT. Amino acids: CASSQGEEQPQHF. This chain links TRBV4-2 with TRBJ1-5; D call uncertain. Germline lookup yields CDR1 LGHNA and CDR2 YNFKEQ. The CDR3 is made up of 13 amino acids. The germline V and J ends were trimmed by 1 base and 7 bases, with 8 bases remaining between them.

J is TRBJ1-1 and V is TRBV2; tentatively, D is TRBD1 (5 bases). V dropped 11 bases and J dropped 1 base, with 14 bases sitting between them. CDR1 and CDR2 from the germline V gene are SNHLY and FYNNEI. CDR3 length: 13 residues. The CDR3 here is CAGSRQSNTEAFF. CDR3 nucleotides: TGTGCCGGTTCCCGACAGTCGAACACTGAAGCTTTCTTT.

The chain employs TRBV7-2 and TRBJ2-5; TRBD2 aligns across 10 bases. Germline V gives CDR1 SGHTA, CDR2 FQGNSA. V shed 2 bases and J 9 bases; nucleotides not matched to a gene: 9. The CDR3 is made up of 15 amino acids. Here the CDR3 reads CASSLRGLAGEPQYF. The DNA of the CDR3 is TGTGCCAGCAGCTTAAGGGGGCTAGCGGGGGAGCCCCAGTACTTC.

This chain joins TRBV7-8 and TRBJ2-3; tentatively, D is TRBD1 (5 bases). Germline V gene data show CDR1 as SGHVS and CDR2 as FQNEAQ. The CDR3 runs 15 residues. Trimming shortened V by 5 bases and J by 2 bases, and 14 bases separated the two germline ends. CDR3 bases: TGTGCCAGCAGCCCAAGACAGACTCTCACAGATACGCAGTATTTT. Translation gives CASSPRQTLTDTQYF.

The CDR3 sequence is CASSRDRVKAETQYF. The CDR3 DNA follows: TGTGCCAGCAGCCGGGACAGGGTGAAGGCGGAGACCCAGTACTTC. The rearrangement links TRBV14 to TRBJ2-5; TRBD1 aligns across 9 bases. Germline V gives CDR1 SGHDN, CDR2 FVKESK. V lost 4 bases and J lost 5; bases outside the gene matches: 8. The CDR3 is 15 amino acids.

This chain connects TRBV4-2 to TRBJ2-1; D is perhaps TRBD1 (5 bases). V was shortened by 5 bases and J by 2 bases, with 10 bases between the two germline ends. CDR3 length: 14 amino acids. Germline CDR1 and CDR2: LGHNA and YNFKEQ. CDR3: CASSSAQAYNEQFF. The CDR3, as DNA: TGTGCCAGCAGCTCCGCACAGGCCTACAATGAGCAGTTCTTC.

V usage is TRBV9 and J usage is TRBJ1-1; perhaps TRBD1 as D (5 bases). The CDR3 totals 15 residues. The germline gives CDR1 SGDLS, CDR2 YYNGEE. Trimming removed 5 bases from V and 4 bases from J, with 18 bases in between. The CDR3 DNA follows: TGTGCCAGCAGACCTGATGTTGGGGGTGGCACTGAAGCTTTCTTT. Translation gives CASRPDVGGGTEAFF.

The chain recombines TRBV29-1 with TRBJ2-4; TRBD1 or TRBD2 may be the D gene (5 bases each). CDR1 and CDR2 from the germline V gene are SQVTM and ANQGSEA. The CDR3 spans 13 residues. The CDR3 is CILSWGSQNIQYF. CDR3 sequence (DNA): TGCATCCTCTCATGGGGGAGCCAAAACATTCAGTACTTC.

V and J are TRBV28 and TRBJ1-2; 7 bases are a match to TRBD1. Trimming took 6 bases from V and 5 from J; bases not matched to a gene: 9. Germline V gives CDR1 MDHEN, CDR2 SYDVKM. The CDR3 loop spans 14 amino acids. This chain's CDR3 is CASRRGTVVYGYTF. DNA of the CDR3: TGTGCCAGCAGACGCGGGACAGTAGTATATGGCTACACCTTC.

V gene TRBV4-3 combines with J gene TRBJ2-2; tentative D call: TRBD1 (5 bases). CDR3 size: 15 residues. The germline V gene encodes CDR1 LGHNA and CDR2 YSLEER. Trimming removed 3 bases from V and 4 bases from J, with 12 bases in between. The CDR3 spells CASSQGSRVTGELFF. The CDR3, as DNA: TGCGCCAGCAGCCAGGGAAGCAGGGTCACCGGGGAGCTGTTTTTT.

This clone is medium-sized. The junction differs from germline at one of its ends, possibly a read error. V gene TRBV14 combines with J gene TRBJ1-6; unclear D gene. The CDR3 runs to 12 residues. Germline V gene sequence: CDR1 SGHDN, CDR2 FVKESK. CDR3 protein: CASSQGNNPLHF. The CDR3 bases are TGTGCCAGCAGTCAAGGAAACAACCCCCTCCACTTT.

This chain joins TRBV6-5 and TRBJ1-3; possibly TRBD1 for D (5 bases). From germline, CDR1 is MNHEY and CDR2 SVGAGI. Between the trimmed V and J ends, which lost 4 bases and 0 bases, there was a span of 10 bases. The CDR3 has 15 amino acids. The CDR3, as DNA: TGTGCCAGCAGTTTGGGACGCCGCTCTGGAAACACCATATATTTT. Its translation: CASSLGRRSGNTIYF.

This clone appeared a single time. This rearrangement joins TRBV18 to TRBJ2-5; possibly TRBD2 for D (5 bases). V dropped 6 bases and J dropped 6 bases, with 11 bases sitting between them. CDR1 and CDR2 from the germline V gene are KGHSH and LQKENI. This CDR3 spans 12 amino acids. The CDR3: CASSLHGKTQYF. For the CDR3, the DNA is TGTGCCAGCTCCCTCCACGGGAAGACCCAGTACTTC.